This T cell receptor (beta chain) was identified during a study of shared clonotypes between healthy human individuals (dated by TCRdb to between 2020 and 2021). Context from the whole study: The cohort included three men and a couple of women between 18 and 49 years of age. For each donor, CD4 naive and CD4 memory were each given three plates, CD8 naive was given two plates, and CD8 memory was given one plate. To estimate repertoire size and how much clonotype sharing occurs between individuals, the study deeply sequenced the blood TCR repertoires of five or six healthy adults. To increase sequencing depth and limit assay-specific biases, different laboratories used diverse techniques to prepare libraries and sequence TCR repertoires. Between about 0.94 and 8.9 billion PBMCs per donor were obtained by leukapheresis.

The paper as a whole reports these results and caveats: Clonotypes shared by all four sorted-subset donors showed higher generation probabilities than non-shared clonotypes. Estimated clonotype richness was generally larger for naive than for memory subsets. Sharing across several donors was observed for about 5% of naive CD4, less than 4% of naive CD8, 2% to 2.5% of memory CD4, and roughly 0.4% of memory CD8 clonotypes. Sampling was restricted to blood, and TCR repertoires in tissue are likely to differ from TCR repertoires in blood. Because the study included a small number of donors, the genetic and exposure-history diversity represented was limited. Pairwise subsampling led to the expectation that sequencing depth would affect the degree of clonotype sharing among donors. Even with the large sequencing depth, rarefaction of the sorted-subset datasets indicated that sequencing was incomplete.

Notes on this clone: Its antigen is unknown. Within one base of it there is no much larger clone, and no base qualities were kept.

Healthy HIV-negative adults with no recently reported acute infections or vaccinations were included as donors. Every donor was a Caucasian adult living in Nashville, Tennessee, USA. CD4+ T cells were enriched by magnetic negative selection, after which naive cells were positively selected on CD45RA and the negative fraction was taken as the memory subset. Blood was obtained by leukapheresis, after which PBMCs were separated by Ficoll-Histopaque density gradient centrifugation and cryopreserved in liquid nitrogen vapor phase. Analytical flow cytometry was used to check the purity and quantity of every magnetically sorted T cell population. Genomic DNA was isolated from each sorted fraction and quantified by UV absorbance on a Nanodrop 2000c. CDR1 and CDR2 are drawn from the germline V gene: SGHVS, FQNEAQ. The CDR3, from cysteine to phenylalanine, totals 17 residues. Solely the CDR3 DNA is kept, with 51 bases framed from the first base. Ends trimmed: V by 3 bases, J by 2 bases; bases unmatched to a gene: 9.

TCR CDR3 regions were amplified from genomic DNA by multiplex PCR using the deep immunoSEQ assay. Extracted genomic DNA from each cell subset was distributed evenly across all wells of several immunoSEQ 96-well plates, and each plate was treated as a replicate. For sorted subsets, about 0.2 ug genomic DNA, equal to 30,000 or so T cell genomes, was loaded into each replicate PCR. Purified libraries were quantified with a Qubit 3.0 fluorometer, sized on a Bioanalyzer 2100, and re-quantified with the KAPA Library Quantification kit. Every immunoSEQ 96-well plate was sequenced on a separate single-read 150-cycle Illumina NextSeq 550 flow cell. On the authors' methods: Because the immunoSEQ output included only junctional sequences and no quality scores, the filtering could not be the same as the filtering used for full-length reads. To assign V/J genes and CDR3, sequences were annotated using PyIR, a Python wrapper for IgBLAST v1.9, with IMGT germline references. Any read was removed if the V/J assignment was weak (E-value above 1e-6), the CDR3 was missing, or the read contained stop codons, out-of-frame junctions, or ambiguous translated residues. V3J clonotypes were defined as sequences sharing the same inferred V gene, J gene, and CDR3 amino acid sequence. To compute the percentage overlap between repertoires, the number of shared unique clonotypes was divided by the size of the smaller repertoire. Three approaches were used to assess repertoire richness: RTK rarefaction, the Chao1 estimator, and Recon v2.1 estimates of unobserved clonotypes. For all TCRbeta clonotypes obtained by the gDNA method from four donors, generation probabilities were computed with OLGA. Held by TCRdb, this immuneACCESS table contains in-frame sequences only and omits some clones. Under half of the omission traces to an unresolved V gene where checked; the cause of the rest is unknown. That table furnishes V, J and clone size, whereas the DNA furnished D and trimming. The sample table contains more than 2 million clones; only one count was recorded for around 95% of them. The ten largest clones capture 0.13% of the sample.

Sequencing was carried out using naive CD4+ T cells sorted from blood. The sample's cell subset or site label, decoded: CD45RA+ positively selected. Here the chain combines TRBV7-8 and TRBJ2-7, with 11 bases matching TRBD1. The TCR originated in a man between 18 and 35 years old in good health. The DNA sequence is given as TGTGCCAGCAGCTTGGGCGCCCGGGGACAGGGGGCCTACGAGCAGTACTTC. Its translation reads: CASSLGARGQGAYEQYF.